These 26 T cell receptor beta chains were sequenced from one sample in a study of early T cells in non-severe SARS-CoV-2 infection. MiXCR was run by TCRdb on the 5' RACE reads, yielding one entry per CDR3 protein. Of some 80,000 distinct CDR3 sequences in the sample, roughly 4.7% were seen once. Sequenced material: whole blood, taken at baseline. Receptors originate from an adult who was a healthcare worker with PCR-confirmed SARS-CoV-2 infection or an uninfected control (not recorded which).

In its sample, this clonotype was seen a few times. J is TRBJ2-1 and V is TRBV4-1; D assignment may be TRBD1 or TRBD2 (5 bases each). Germline loops: CDR1 MGHRA, CDR2 YSYEKL. V lost 5 bases and J 9 bases, leaving 14 bases between the germline ends. CDR3 length: 13 residues. In DNA form, the CDR3 reads TGCGCCAGCAGCTTCGCCGGGACCACTGAGCAGTTCTTC. Its protein is CASSFAGTTEQFF.

In its sample, this clonotype was seen many times. The V call is TRBV20-1, the J call TRBJ1-1; 8 nucleotides match TRBD1. J was trimmed by 5 bases and V by 6 bases; bases with no gene match: 5. This CDR3 spans 12 amino acids. Germline V gene sequence: CDR1 DFQATT, CDR2 SNEGSKA (reference sequence). DNA for the CDR3: TGCAGTGCCAACACAGGGGGAACTGAAGCTTTCTTT. Protein sequence: CSANTGGTEAFF.

Many counts were recorded for this clonotype. CDR3 nucleotides: TGTGCCAGCCGGGGAATCTACACTGAAGCTTTCTTT. Its protein product is CASRGIYTEAFF. The chain uses TRBV5-5 and TRBJ1-1, with D unclear. The V end lost 7 bases, the J end lost 3 bases, and 10 bases lay between the germline ends. The CDR3 covers 12 residues. Germline CDR1 SGHKS, CDR2 YYEKEE (reference sequence).

There are a few counts of this clonotype. The chain carries TRBV7-8 and TRBJ2-4; D possibly corresponds to TRBD1 (5 bases). Between the trimmed V and J ends, which lost 5 bases and 0 bases, there was a span of 17 bases. Per germline, CDR1 SGHVS and CDR2 FQNEAQ. The CDR3 loop spans 17 amino acids. CDR3 loop: CASSPYGQDIAKNIQYF. As DNA, the CDR3 is TGTGCCAGCAGCCCCTACGGCCAGGACATAGCCAAAAACATTCAGTACTTC.

The chain couples TRBV24-1 to TRBJ2-1, with 7 bases that match TRBD2. The V gene's germline CDR1 is KGHDR and CDR2 SFDVKD. Trimming removed 3 bases from V and 0 bases from J; junction bases left unmatched: 1. This CDR3 is 15 amino acids long. DNA for the CDR3: TGTGCCACCAGTGATGGGGGGGTCTCCTACAATGAGCAGTTCTTC. As protein: CATSDGGVSYNEQFF.

This clonotype was picked up many times. CDR3 in DNA: TGCAGCGTAGCTAGGGGGCTGAATGAAGCTTTCTTT. Its protein product is CSVARGLNEAFF. The chain carries TRBV29-1 and TRBJ1-1; TRBD1 matches at 7 bases. CDR3 length: 12 residues. V trimming: 6 bases; J trimming: 7 bases; junction bases outside the gene matches: 8. Germline-derived CDR1 and CDR2 are SQVTM and ANQGSEA.

This clonotype was counted at least ten times. The rearrangement joins TRBV5-1 to TRBJ2-7, with D possibly TRBD2 on 6 matching bases. Germline CDR1 and CDR2: SGHRS and YFSETQ. The V end lost 4 bases, the J end lost 5 bases, and 19 bases lay between the germline ends. The CDR3 length is 15 residues. Written as DNA, the CDR3 is TGCGCCAGCAGCCCACCCAGCGGGTCTCGTCACGAGCAGTACTTC. It is translated as CASSPPSGSRHEQYF.

This clonotype was counted ten times or more. The chain is built from TRBV6-5 and TRBJ2-3; no firm D call. From germline, CDR1 is MNHEY and CDR2 SVGAGI. Trimming removed 0 bases from V and 0 bases from J, with 4 bases in between. The CDR3 totals 14 residues. CDR3 DNA sequence: TGTGCCAGCAGTTACTCATCGAGCACAGATACGCAGTATTTT. Translated: CASSYSSSTDTQYF.

The chain carries TRBV12-3 or TRBV12-4 and TRBJ1-1, with D hard to call. The CDR3 runs to 16 residues. Trimming removed 5 bases from V and 1 base from J, with 17 bases in between. CDR3 sequence: CASSTPRMTENTEAFF. Here the CDR3 DNA reads TGTGCCAGCAGTACCCCTAGGATGACGGAGAACACTGAAGCTTTCTTT.

This clonotype showed up just a few times. The chain has TRBV5-1 and TRBJ1-2; D remains ambiguous. The CDR3 spans 15 residues. The germline V and J ends were trimmed by 0 bases and 5 bases, with 14 bases remaining between them. Germline CDR1 reads SGHRS; CDR2 reads YFSETQ. CDR3 sequence reads: CASSLAGPPAYGYTF. The CDR3 DNA follows: TGCGCCAGCAGCTTGGCCGGACCTCCCGCTTATGGCTACACCTTC.

This clonotype was seen many times. V usage is TRBV5-1 and J usage is TRBJ2-3; D remains unclear. The CDR3 has 16 amino acids. V dropped 2 bases and J dropped 3 bases, with 16 bases sitting between them. CDR1 is SGHRS and CDR2 is YFSETQ in the germline V gene. The CDR3 region is CASSLDGLVETDTQYF. The CDR3, as DNA: TGCGCCAGCAGCTTAGACGGGCTCGTAGAGACAGATACGCAGTATTTT.

This clonotype was recorded many times. This chain links TRBV27 with TRBJ2-7; the D gene is possibly TRBD1 (6 bases). CDR3 length: 15 residues. The V end lost 5 bases, the J end lost 1 base, and 15 bases lay between the germline ends. Per germline, CDR1 MNHEY and CDR2 SMNVEV (reference sequence). The CDR3 DNA is TGTGCCAGCAGTATCACCGGGACACAATCCTACGAGCAGTACTTC. It encodes CASSITGTQSYEQYF.

The J gene is TRBJ2-3, the V gene TRBV11-2; the match to TRBD2 covers 8 bases. Germline V gives CDR1 SGHAT, CDR2 FQNNGV. This CDR3 contains 15 residues. The V gene end was trimmed by 1 base and the J gene end by 3 bases; junction bases not matched to a gene: 3. CDR3 loop: CASSLAGGETDTQYF. The DNA for the CDR3 is TGTGCCAGCAGCTTAGCGGGAGGGGAGACAGATACGCAGTATTTT. The full variable domain, its missing parts supplied by reference TRBV11-2 and TRBJ2-3, is EAGVAQSPRYKIIEKRQSVAFWCNPISGHATLYWYQQILGQGPKLLIQFQNNGVVDDSQLPKDRFSAERLKGVDSTLKIQPAKLEDSAVYLCASSLAGGETDTQYFGPGTRLTVL.

The CDR3 reads CASSPGGIPNNSPLHF. The CDR3 bases are TGTGCCAGCAGCCCAGGTGGCATACCTAATAATTCACCCCTCCACTTT. The chain carries TRBV7-6 and TRBJ1-6; D not resolved. The V gene's germline CDR1 is SGHVS and CDR2 FNYEAQ. With 5 bases removed from V and 5 bases from J, the gap between germline ends came to 16 bases. This CDR3 contains 16 residues.

In its sample, this clonotype was seen a few times. V is TRBV3-1 and J is TRBJ1-5; the D is unclear. Between the trimmed V and J ends, which lost 4 bases and 0 bases, there was a span of 10 bases. CDR3 length: 15 residues. The germline V gene encodes CDR1 LGHDT and CDR2 YNNKEL (reference sequence). The CDR3 spells CASSPQWGSNQPQHF. CDR3 sequence (DNA): TGTGCCAGCAGCCCCCAATGGGGTAGCAATCAGCCCCAGCATTTT.

At least ten counts were recorded for this clonotype. The chain joins TRBV12-3 or TRBV12-4 to TRBJ2-1; no clear D. The CDR3 has 15 amino acids. Trimming shortened V by 5 bases and J by 6 bases, and 17 bases separated the two germline ends. The CDR3 nucleotides read TGTGCCAGCAGTCGCCGGGTCCCTAACGGCAATGAGCAGTTCTTC. The encoded protein is CASSRRVPNGNEQFF.

The table lists this clonotype with many counts. The V and J genes are TRBV20-1 and TRBJ2-4, with 7 bases lining up with TRBD2. The junction had 11 bases not matched to a gene; V was cut back by 5 bases and J by 7 bases. The CDR3 contains 14 residues. Germline CDR1 and CDR2: DFQATT and SNEGSKA (reference sequence). The CDR3 coding sequence is TGCAGTGCTCCCCCCGGGAGGAGCAGTAACATTCAGTACTTC. Protein product: CSAPPGRSSNIQYF.

The sample holds many counts of this clonotype. The J gene is TRBJ2-1, the V gene TRBV20-1; unclear D gene. V gave up 0 bases and J gave up 5 bases, with 17 bases separating them. Looked up from germline, CDR1 is DFQATT and CDR2 is SNEGSKA (reference sequence). The CDR3 covers 16 residues. The CDR3 protein is CSARDLYGVLDNEQFF. In DNA form, the CDR3 reads TGCAGTGCTAGAGATCTATATGGGGTGTTGGACAATGAGCAGTTCTTC.

This clonotype has a count of ten or more. V gene TRBV6-1 combines with J gene TRBJ2-7; D ambiguous. The ends were cut back, 7 bases at V and 2 bases at J, with 6 bases in the middle. The CDR3 consists of 11 residues. CDR1 and CDR2 (germline): MNHNS, SASEGT. This CDR3 reads CASTATYEQYF. The DNA for the CDR3 is TGTGCCAGCACCGCCACCTACGAGCAGTACTTC.

The sample holds a few counts of this clonotype. The chain combines TRBV6-5 with TRBJ2-5; possible D gene TRBD1, 5 bases. The germline CDR1 and CDR2 sequences are MNHEY and SVGAGI. CDR3 length equals 13 residues. V was trimmed by 7 bases and J by 6 bases, leaving 15 bases between them. CDR3 sequence: CASTRGVGKTQYF. The CDR3 region has the DNA TGTGCCAGCACTAGGGGCGTCGGTAAGACCCAGTACTTC.

This clonotype was recorded many times. The DNA of the CDR3 is TGTGCCAGCAGTTACTCAAAGGCCACTGATAATTCACCCCTCCACTTT. Protein: CASSYSKATDNSPLHF. The rearrangement links TRBV6-6 to TRBJ1-6; unclear D gene. Germline V gene data show CDR1 as MNHNY and CDR2 as SVGAGI (reference sequence). Trimming left V 0 bases short and J 5 bases short, with 11 bases between. The CDR3 sequence is 16 residues long.

This clonotype appeared many times. This CDR3 reads CASSLDRGDVNTEAFF. The CDR3 DNA sequence: TGTGCCAGCAGTTTGGACAGGGGGGATGTGAACACTGAAGCTTTCTTT. This chain uses TRBV12-3 or TRBV12-4 with TRBJ1-1; 10 nucleotides align to TRBD1. This CDR3 comprises 16 residues. After removal of 3 bases from V and 0 bases from J, the junction contained 4 bases not matched to a gene.

This clonotype was counted many times. This chain links TRBV5-4 with TRBJ2-2, with D perhaps TRBD1 (5 bases). V was cut by 4 bases and J by 1 base, with 11 bases left in between. The CDR3 consists of 15 residues. The germline gives CDR1 SGHNT, CDR2 YYREEE (reference sequence). Here the CDR3 DNA reads TGTGCCAGCAGCCGCGGACAACTGAACACCGGGGAGCTGTTTTTT. It codes for CASSRGQLNTGELFF.

This clonotype was counted at least ten times. The chain carries TRBV24-1 and TRBJ1-5, with D tentatively TRBD1 (6 bases). The CDR3 has 15 amino acids. Trimming removed 9 bases at V and 4 bases at J, with 18 bases between. The V gene's germline CDR1 is KGHDR and CDR2 SFDVKD. The CDR3 region is CATRVGAWGNQPQHF. The CDR3 nucleotides read TGTGCCACCCGTGTGGGGGCTTGGGGGAATCAGCCCCAGCATTTT.

A few counts support this clonotype. This chain uses TRBV20-1 with TRBJ2-5; the match to TRBD1 covers 11 bases. The CDR3 totals 14 residues. The germline V gene has CDR1 DFQATT and CDR2 SNEGSKA (reference sequence). J gave up 3 bases and V 6 bases, and 6 bases lay outside the gene matches. CDR3 DNA sequence: TGCAGTGCACGCAAGGGACAGGGGGAAGAGACCCAGTACTTC. This gives the protein CSARKGQGEETQYF.

Ten or more counts support this clonotype. The chain joins TRBV7-6 to TRBJ1-5; 7 bases agree with TRBD1. Trimming at V came to 6 bases and at J to 5 bases, leaving 10 bases not matched to a gene. The CDR3 contains 15 residues. Germline CDR1 SGHVS, CDR2 FNYEAQ. The CDR3 DNA follows: TGTGCCAGCAGTTCCTTGAGGGGGCAACATCAGCCCCAGCATTTT. It is translated as CASSSLRGQHQPQHF.